A selection of T cell receptor beta chains follows, all from one sample in a study of blood T cell repertoires in COVID-19. Clones were sequenced by immunoSEQ multiplex PCR, and TCRdb holds only the in-frame ones, with some missing. The table shows some 90,000 clones, with more than 75% occurring only once. The sequenced sample was peripheral blood. These receptor sequences come from a human donor in a cohort sampled during active COVID-19. CDR3s include the opening cysteine and the closing phenylalanine or tryptophan. The order of the fields is J gene, V gene, clone size, D gene, CDR3 DNA, CDR3 protein. A D gene is named only where the DNA matches it firmly. Size is omitted from some rows. Given values are once, few, many or a class for expanded clones.

j_call: TRBJ2-7; v_call: TRBV12-3/TRBV12-4; clone_size: NA; d_call: NA; cdr3_nt: TGTGCCAGCAGTTTAGGAGGAGAGCAGTACTTC; cdr3_aa: CASSLGGEQYF
j_call: TRBJ1-5; v_call: TRBV19; clone_size: NA; d_call: TRBD1; cdr3_nt: TGTGCCACCACCCTGGGACAGGGGAATCAGCCCCAGCATTTT; cdr3_aa: CATTLGQGNQPQHF
j_call: TRBJ2-7; v_call: TRBV28; clone_size: NA; d_call: NA; cdr3_nt: TGTGCCAGCAGTCCCAGGGTCTACGAGCAGTACTTC; cdr3_aa: CASSPRVYEQYF
j_call: TRBJ1-6; v_call: TRBV6-6; clone_size: NA; d_call: NA; cdr3_nt: TGTGCCAGCAGTGGCACAGGTTACTATAATTCACCCCTCCACTTT; cdr3_aa: CASSGTGYYNSPLHF
j_call: TRBJ2-7; v_call: TRBV18; clone_size: NA; d_call: NA; cdr3_nt: TGTGCCAGCTCACCCCGGGATCCGGGTCACGACGAGCAGTACTTC; cdr3_aa: CASSPRDPGHDEQYF
j_call: TRBJ2-7; v_call: TRBV5-1; clone_size: NA; d_call: TRBD2; cdr3_nt: TGCGCCAGCAGCGCGACTAGCGGGGGGTTCGAGCAGTACTTC; cdr3_aa: CASSATSGGFEQYF
j_call: TRBJ1-4; v_call: TRBV3-1/TRBV3-2; clone_size: NA; d_call: NA; cdr3_nt: TGTGCCAGCAGCCAACTTGACAGGCCGCCAGTGAAACTGTTTTTT; cdr3_aa: CASSQLDRPPVKLFF
j_call: TRBJ2-2; v_call: TRBV25-1; clone_size: once; d_call: NA; cdr3_nt: TGTGCCAGCAGTGAATTCGGGAGAGTCACCGGGGAGCTGTTTTTT; cdr3_aa: CASSEFGRVTGELFF
j_call: TRBJ2-7; v_call: TRBV9; clone_size: NA; d_call: NA; cdr3_nt: TGTGCCAGCAGCGTAGAAGGAGTTTCCTACGAGCAGTACTTC; cdr3_aa: CASSVEGVSYEQYF
j_call: TRBJ1-1; v_call: TRBV19; clone_size: NA; d_call: NA; cdr3_nt: TGTGCCAGTAGTAGGTGGTCCAGGGCCCATGTGGTCACTGAAGCTTTCTTT; cdr3_aa: CASSRWSRAHVVTEAFF
j_call: TRBJ2-1; v_call: TRBV6-8; clone_size: NA; d_call: TRBD2; cdr3_nt: TGTGCCAGCAGTTACTGGCTAGCGGGAGGCTACAATGAGCAGTTCTTC; cdr3_aa: CASSYWLAGGYNEQFF